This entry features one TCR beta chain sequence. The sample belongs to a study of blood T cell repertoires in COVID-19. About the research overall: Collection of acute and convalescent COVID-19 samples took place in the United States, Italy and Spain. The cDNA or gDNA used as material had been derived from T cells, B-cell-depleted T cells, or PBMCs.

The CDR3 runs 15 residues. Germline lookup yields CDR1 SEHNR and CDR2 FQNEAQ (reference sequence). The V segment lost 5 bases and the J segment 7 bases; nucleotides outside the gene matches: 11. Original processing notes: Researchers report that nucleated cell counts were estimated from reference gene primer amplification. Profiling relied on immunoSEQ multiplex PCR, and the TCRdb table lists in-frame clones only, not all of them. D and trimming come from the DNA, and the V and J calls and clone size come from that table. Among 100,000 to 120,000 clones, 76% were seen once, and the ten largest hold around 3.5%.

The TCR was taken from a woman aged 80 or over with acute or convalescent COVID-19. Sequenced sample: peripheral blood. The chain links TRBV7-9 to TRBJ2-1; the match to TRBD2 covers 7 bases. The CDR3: CASSPTGLVRNEQFF. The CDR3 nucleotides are TGTGCCAGCAGCCCAACCGGACTAGTTAGAAATGAGCAGTTCTTC.